This is a list of T cell receptor beta chains from one sample in a study of monozygotic twins with inflammatory bowel disease. TCRdb reprocessed the 5' RACE reads and stores each CDR3 protein as one record, lacking DNA. Across fewer than 450,000 distinct CDR3 sequences, the top ten clones capture 2.5% to 3% of the sample. Sequenced sample: blood. These receptors came from a human donor with ulcerative colitis or Crohn's disease, or a healthy co-twin of an affected twin (not recorded which). Each CDR3 is given with its conserved first and last residue.

TRBJ2-7,TRBV9,CASSVQGDYEQYF
TRBJ2-1,TRBV4-1,CASSQDPRGSYNEQFF
TRBJ2-5,TRBV4-3,CASSQGWDPGTQYF
TRBJ1-5,TRBV12-3/TRBV12-4,CASSLIGRRNQPQHF
TRBJ2-7,TRBV12-3/TRBV12-4,CASSALQGQVPEQYF
TRBJ1-4,TRBV4-1,CASSQDSGGTNEKLFF
TRBJ1-2,TRBV7-2,CASSFRTGATYGYTF
TRBJ1-6,TRBV20-1,CSARDLRRAGDSPLHF
TRBJ2-4,TRBV19,CASSTDWGQLAKNIQYF
TRBJ2-3,TRBV7-2,CACSPQGSNTQYF
TRBJ2-7,TRBV5-5,CASSLAPTEQYF
TRBJ2-7,TRBV12-3/TRBV12-4,CASSSPGQGVYEQYF
TRBJ2-2,TRBV6-1,CASYEAAGAGGELFF
TRBJ1-1,TRBV6-2/TRBV6-3,CASSYLRDRGGNTEAFF
TRBJ2-2,TRBV5-1,CASSLATGTTGELFF
TRBJ2-3,TRBV20-1,CSARAGTGGSDTQYF
TRBJ2-1,TRBV5-1,CASSPGQGAWNEQFF
TRBJ2-7,TRBV13,CASSLRDLAYEQYF
TRBJ2-4,TRBV5-6,CASSFYTGTSFQYF
TRBJ2-5,TRBV5-1,CASSRTSGGRETQYF
TRBJ2-7,TRBV7-9,CASSPRQGYPRQYF
TRBJ2-6,TRBV3-1,CASSQDRRGTGANVLTF
TRBJ2-1,TRBV11-1,CASSPMGTGGGGSYNEQFF
TRBJ1-1,TRBV24-1,CATSDAQGTVNTEAFF
TRBJ1-1,TRBV7-2,CASRVRTLNTEAFF
TRBJ2-1,TRBV25-1,CASSEYPPNMFF
TRBJ1-6,TRBV6-1,CASSVGQAYNSPLHF
TRBJ1-2,TRBV18,CASSPGTAALNYGYTF
TRBJ2-2,TRBV6-1,CASKQGLANTGELFF
TRBJ2-5,TRBV7-9,CASSFAERRGETQYF
TRBJ2-1,TRBV9,CASSQGRFNRDNEQFF
TRBJ2-2,TRBV5-1,CASSLAWVVGELFF
TRBJ1-2,TRBV20-1,CSARTGVYGYTF
TRBJ2-4,TRBV5-5,CASSLATGVTNIQYF
TRBJ1-6,TRBV4-2,CASSQDGAINSPLHF
TRBJ1-2,TRBV29-1,CSAISGLTYGYTF
TRBJ2-3,TRBV9,CASSFGTDTDTQYF
TRBJ2-3,TRBV15,CATSRGQGALTDTQYF
TRBJ2-7,TRBV2,CASTGEPDPAYEQYF
TRBJ2-7,TRBV9,CASSVEGQSREQYF
TRBJ2-1,TRBV5-5,CASSHTSGAYNEQFF
TRBJ1-1,TRBV20-1,CSARGRQRNTEAFF
TRBJ2-5,TRBV5-1,CASSPTSGQETQYF
TRBJ2-1,TRBV7-9,CASSLEGLLSSVEQFF
TRBJ2-3,TRBV5-1,CASSSGLAGAITDTQYF
TRBJ2-1,TRBV2,CASRGQRLDNEQFF
TRBJ1-3,TRBV7-2,CASSPFAGNTIYF